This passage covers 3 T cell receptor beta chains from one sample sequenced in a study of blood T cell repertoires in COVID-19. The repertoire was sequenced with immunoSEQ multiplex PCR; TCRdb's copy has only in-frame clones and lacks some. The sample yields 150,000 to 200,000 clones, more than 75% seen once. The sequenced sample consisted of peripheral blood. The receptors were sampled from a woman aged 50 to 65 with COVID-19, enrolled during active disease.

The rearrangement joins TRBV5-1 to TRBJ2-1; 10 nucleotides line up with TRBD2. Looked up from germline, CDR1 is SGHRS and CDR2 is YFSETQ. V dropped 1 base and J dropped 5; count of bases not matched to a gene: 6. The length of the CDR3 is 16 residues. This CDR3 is CASSLIASGGNNEQFF. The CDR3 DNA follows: TGCGCCAGCAGCTTGATCGCTAGCGGGGGAAACAATGAGCAGTTCTTC.

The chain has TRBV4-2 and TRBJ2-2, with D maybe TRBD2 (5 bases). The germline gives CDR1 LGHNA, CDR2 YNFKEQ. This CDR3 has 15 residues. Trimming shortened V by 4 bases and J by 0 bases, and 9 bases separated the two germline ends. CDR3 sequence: CASSPVEANTGELFF. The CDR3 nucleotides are TGTGCCAGCAGCCCGGTGGAGGCGAACACCGGGGAGCTGTTTTTT.

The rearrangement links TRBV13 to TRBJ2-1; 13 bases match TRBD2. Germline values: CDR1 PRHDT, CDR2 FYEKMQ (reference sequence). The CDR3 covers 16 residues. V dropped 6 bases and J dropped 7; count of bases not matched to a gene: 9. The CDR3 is CASRDTSGGAWNEQFF. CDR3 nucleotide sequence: TGTGCCAGCAGGGATACTAGCGGGGGGGCCTGGAATGAGCAGTTCTTC.